The 7 T cell receptor beta chains below come from one sample, sequenced in a study of CD8+ T cells in alopecia areata. Sequencing relied on a cDNA template that was reverse transcribed from extracted RNA. Generated by immunoSEQ multiplex PCR, the TCRdb table keeps only in-frame clones and is missing some. This table has approximately 89,000 clones, 35% to 50% appearing once. The sequenced sample consisted of CD4+ T cells sorted from blood. The receptors were gathered from a human donor with alopecia areata.

The chain employs TRBV18 and TRBJ1-1; TRBD1 matches 7 bases. The CDR3 length is 14 residues. V dropped 6 bases and J dropped 5; count of bases not matched to a gene: 9. The germline V gene encodes CDR1 KGHSH and CDR2 LQKENI. CDR3 residues: CASSVDGRGTEAFF. The CDR3 nucleotides are TGTGCCAGCTCCGTCGACGGCAGGGGGACTGAAGCTTTCTTT.

V and J are TRBV30 and TRBJ1-1; no clear D. The V end was cut by 8 bases, the J end by 3 bases, with 10 bases between. The CDR3 is made up of 11 amino acids. Germline loops: CDR1 GTSNPN, CDR2 SVGIG (reference sequence). The CDR3 protein is CAGLVDTEAFF. In nucleotides, the CDR3 is TGTGCCGGTCTGGTGGACACTGAAGCTTTCTTT.

This sequence joins TRBV5-1 and TRBJ2-7; TRBD1 matches at 7 bases. The CDR3 extends over 13 amino acids. Germline CDR1 is SGHRS and CDR2 is YFSETQ. Trimming removed 3 bases from V and 7 bases from J; junction bases left unmatched: 7. DNA for the CDR3: TGCGCCAGCAGCTGGACAGGAATAGAGGAGCAGTACTTC. This gives the protein CASSWTGIEEQYF. The whole variable domain, filled in from reference TRBV5-1 and TRBJ2-7, reads KAGVTQTPRYLIKTRGQQVTLSCSPISGHRSVSWYQQTPGQGLQFLFEYFSETQRNKGNFPGRFSGRQFSNSRSEMNVSTLELGDSALYLCASSWTGIEEQYFGPGTRLTVT.

Details on this clone: Other DNA sequences from this sample encode an identical CDR3 as well. The V and J genes are TRBV29-1 and TRBJ1-2; a possible D gene is TRBD1 (6 bases). In germline, CDR1 is SQVTM, CDR2 ANQGSEA. The length of the CDR3 is 13 residues. With 6 bases removed from V and 5 bases from J, the gap between germline ends came to 16 bases. The CDR3 DNA reads TGCAGCGTGTCCCAACAGGGTACTTATGGCTACACCTTC. Translating it yields CSVSQQGTYGYTF.

This chain links TRBV23-1 with TRBJ2-1; D is unclear. TRBV23-1 is an ORF; its function is uncertain. Trimming stripped 0 bases from V and 7 bases from J, with 7 bases between. The CDR3 runs to 13 residues. In DNA form, the CDR3 reads TGCGCCAGCAGTCAATCTCACCCGAATGAGCAGTTCTTC. Translating gives CASSQSHPNEQFF.

For the CDR3, the DNA is TGCGCCAGCAGCTTGGTTCTAGCGGGGGACAAGGAGGAGACCCAGTACTTC. Residues: CASSLVLAGDKEETQYF. The chain joins TRBV5-1 to TRBJ2-5; 10 positions agree with TRBD2. V was clipped by 0 bases and J by 5 bases; unmatched bases: 10. Germline CDR1 SGHRS, CDR2 YFSETQ. The CDR3 runs to 17 residues.

This clone appeared a few times. This chain uses TRBV18 with TRBJ2-7, with D hard to call. V shed 2 bases and J shed 2 bases, with 10 bases lying between them. The CDR3 sequence is 14 residues long. Germline V gene lookup returns CDR1 KGHSH and CDR2 LQKENI. The CDR3 DNA reads as TGTGCCAGCTCACCATTTGCAGGAACCTACGAGCAGTACTTC. Its protein is CASSPFAGTYEQYF.